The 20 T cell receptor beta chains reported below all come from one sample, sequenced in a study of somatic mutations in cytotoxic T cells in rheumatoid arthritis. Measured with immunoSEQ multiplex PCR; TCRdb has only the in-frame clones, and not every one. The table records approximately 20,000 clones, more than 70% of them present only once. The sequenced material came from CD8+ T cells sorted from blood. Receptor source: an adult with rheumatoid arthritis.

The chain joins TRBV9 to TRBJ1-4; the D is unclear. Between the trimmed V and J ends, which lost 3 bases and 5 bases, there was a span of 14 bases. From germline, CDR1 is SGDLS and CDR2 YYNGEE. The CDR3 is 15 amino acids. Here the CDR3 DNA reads TGTGCCAGCAGCGCCGAGGGAGGGCGGAATGAAAAACTGTTTTTT. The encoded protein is CASSAEGGRNEKLFF.

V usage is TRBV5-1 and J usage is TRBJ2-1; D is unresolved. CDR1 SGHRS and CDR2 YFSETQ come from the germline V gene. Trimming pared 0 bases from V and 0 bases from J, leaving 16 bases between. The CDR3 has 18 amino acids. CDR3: CASSLEGVVSSSYNEQFF. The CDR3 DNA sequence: TGCGCCAGCAGCTTGGAGGGCGTGGTCTCTAGCTCCTACAATGAGCAGTTCTTC.

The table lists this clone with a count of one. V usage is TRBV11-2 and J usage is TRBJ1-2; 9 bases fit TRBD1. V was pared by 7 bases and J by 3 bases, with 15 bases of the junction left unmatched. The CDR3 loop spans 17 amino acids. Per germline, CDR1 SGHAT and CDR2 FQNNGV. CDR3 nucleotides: TGTGCCAGCACCTCGGACAGGGGCTCAAGCGAACACTATGGCTACACCTTC. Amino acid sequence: CASTSDRGSSEHYGYTF. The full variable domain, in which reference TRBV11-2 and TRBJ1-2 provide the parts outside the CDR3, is EAGVAQSPRYKIIEKRQSVAFWCNPISGHATLYWYQQILGQGPKLLIQFQNNGVVDDSQLPKDRFSAERLKGVDSTLKIQPAKLEDSAVYLCASTSDRGSSEHYGYTFGSGTRLTVV.

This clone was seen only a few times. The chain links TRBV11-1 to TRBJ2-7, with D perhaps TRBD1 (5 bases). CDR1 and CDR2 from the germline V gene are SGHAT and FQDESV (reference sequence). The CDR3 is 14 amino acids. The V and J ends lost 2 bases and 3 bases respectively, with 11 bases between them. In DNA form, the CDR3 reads TGTGCCAGCAGCTTAAGGGGTAATCACTACGAGCAGTACTTC. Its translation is CASSLRGNHYEQYF.

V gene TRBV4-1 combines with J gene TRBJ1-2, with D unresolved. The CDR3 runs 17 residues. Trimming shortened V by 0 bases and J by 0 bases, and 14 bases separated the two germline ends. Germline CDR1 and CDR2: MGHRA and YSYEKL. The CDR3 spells CASSQDVSPGANYGYTF. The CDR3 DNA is TGCGCCAGCAGCCAAGATGTTTCGCCAGGAGCTAACTATGGCTACACCTTC.

This chain's CDR3 is CAWSVPPNEQFF. In DNA, the CDR3 is TGTGCCTGGAGTGTACCACCCAATGAGCAGTTCTTC. This chain connects TRBV30 to TRBJ2-1; D ambiguous. Germline-derived CDR1 and CDR2 are GTSNPN and SVGIG (reference sequence). V lost 0 bases to trimming and J lost 6 bases, with 6 bases between them. The CDR3 loop spans 12 amino acids.

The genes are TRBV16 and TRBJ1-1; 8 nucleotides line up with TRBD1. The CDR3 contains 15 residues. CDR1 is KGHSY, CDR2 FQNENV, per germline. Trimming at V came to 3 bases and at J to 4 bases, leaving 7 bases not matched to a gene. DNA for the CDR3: TGTGCCAGCAGCCACACGACAGGGGAGGGCACTGAAGCTTTCTTT. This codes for CASSHTTGEGTEAFF.

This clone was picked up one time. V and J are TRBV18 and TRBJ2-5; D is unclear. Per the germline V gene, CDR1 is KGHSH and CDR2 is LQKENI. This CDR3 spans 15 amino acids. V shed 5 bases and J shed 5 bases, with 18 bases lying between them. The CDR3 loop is CASSRAGDGRETQYF. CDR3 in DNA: TGTGCCAGCTCAAGGGCTGGTGACGGCCGGGAGACCCAGTACTTC.

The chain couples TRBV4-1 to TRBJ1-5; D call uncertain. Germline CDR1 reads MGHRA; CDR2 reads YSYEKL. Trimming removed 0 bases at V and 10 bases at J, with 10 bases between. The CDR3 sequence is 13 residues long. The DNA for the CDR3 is TGCGCCAGCAGCCAAGATTGGGGAATACCCCAGCATTTT. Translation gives CASSQDWGIPQHF.

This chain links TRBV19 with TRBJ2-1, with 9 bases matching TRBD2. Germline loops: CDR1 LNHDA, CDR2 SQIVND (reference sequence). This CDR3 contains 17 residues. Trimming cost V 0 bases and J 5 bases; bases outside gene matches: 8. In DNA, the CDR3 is TGTGCCAGTAGTATAGAGGTCGGGCTAGCGGGAAACAATGAGCAGTTCTTC. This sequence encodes CASSIEVGLAGNNEQFF. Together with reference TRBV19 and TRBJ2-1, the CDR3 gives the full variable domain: DGGITQSPKYLFRKEGQNVTLSCEQNLNHDAMYWYRQDPGQGLRLIYYSQIVNDFQKGDIAEGYSVSREKKESFPLTVTSAQKNPTAFYLCASSIEVGLAGNNEQFFGPGTRLTVL.

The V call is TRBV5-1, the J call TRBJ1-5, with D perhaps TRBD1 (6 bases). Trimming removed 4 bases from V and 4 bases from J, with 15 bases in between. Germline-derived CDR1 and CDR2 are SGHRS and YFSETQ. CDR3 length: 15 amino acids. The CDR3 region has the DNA TGCGCCAGCAGCCTCTCCCCAGGGGAGAATCAGCCCCAGCATTTT. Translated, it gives CASSLSPGENQPQHF.

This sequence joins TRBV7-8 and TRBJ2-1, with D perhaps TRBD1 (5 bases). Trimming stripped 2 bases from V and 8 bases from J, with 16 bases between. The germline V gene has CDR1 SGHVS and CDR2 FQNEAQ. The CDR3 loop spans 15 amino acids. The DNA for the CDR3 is TGTGCCAGCAGCTTATCCACGCAGTCCAGGGATGAGCAGTTCTTC. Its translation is CASSLSTQSRDEQFF.

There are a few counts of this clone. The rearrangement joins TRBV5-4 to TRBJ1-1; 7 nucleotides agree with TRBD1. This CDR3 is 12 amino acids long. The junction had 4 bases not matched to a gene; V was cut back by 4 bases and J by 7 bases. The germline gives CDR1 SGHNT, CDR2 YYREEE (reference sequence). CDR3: CASSSGQDEAFF. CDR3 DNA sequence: TGTGCCAGCAGCAGTGGACAGGATGAAGCTTTCTTT.

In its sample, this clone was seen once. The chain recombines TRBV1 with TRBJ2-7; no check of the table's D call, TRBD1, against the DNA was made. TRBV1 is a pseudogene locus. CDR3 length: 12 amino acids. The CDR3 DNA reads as TGCACCAGCACGACAGATGGCTACGAGCAGTACTTC. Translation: CTSTTDGYEQYF.

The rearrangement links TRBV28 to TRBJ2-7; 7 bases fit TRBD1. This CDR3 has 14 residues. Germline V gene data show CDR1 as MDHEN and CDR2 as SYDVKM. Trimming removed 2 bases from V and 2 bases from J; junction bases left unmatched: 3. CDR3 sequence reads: CASSLPGTAYEQYF. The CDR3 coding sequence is TGTGCCAGCAGTTTACCGGGGACAGCCTACGAGCAGTACTTC. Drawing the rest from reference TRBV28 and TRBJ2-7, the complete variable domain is DVKVTQSSRYLVKRTGEKVFLECVQDMDHENMFWYRQDPGLGLRLIYFSYDVKMKEKGDIPEGYSVSREKKERFSLILESASTNQTSMYLCASSLPGTAYEQYFGPGTRLTVT.

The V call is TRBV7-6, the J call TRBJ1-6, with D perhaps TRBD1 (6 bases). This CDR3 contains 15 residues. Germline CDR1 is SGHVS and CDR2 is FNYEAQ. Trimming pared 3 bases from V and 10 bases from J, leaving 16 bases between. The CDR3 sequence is CASSFHGQRRSPLHF. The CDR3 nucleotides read TGTGCCAGCAGCTTCCATGGACAGAGAAGATCACCCCTCCACTTT. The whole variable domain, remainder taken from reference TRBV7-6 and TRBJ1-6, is GAGVSQSPRYKVTKRGQDVALRCDPISGHVSLYWYRQALGQGPEFLTYFNYEAQQDKSGLPNDRFSAERPEGSISTLTIQRTEQRDSAMYRCASSFHGQRRSPLHFGNGTRLTVT.

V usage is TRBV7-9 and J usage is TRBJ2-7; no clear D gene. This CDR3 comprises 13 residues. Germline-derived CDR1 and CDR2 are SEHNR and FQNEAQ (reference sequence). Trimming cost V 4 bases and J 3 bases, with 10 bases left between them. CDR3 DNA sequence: TGTGCCAGCAGCTCAGCTAATCACTACGAGCAGTACTTC. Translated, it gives CASSSANHYEQYF.

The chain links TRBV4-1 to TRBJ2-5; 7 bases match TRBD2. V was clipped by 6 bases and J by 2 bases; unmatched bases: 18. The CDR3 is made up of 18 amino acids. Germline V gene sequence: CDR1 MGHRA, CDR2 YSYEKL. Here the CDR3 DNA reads TGCGCCAGCAGGCTGGGGGGGGAACTGTTGTTGGGGCAAGAGACCCAGTACTTC. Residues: CASRLGGELLLGQETQYF.

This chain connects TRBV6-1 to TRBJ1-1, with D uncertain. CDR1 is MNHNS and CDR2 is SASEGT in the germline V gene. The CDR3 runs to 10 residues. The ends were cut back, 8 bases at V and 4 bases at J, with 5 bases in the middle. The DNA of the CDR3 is TGTGCCAGCGGTGGCACTGAAGCTTTCTTT. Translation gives CASGGTEAFF.

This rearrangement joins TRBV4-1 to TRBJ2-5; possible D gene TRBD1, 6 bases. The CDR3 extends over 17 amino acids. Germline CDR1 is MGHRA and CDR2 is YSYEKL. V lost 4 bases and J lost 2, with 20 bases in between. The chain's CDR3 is CASSLSSPGHSQETQYF. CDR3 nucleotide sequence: TGCGCCAGCAGCCTTTCCTCGCCGGGACATTCACAAGAGACCCAGTACTTC.